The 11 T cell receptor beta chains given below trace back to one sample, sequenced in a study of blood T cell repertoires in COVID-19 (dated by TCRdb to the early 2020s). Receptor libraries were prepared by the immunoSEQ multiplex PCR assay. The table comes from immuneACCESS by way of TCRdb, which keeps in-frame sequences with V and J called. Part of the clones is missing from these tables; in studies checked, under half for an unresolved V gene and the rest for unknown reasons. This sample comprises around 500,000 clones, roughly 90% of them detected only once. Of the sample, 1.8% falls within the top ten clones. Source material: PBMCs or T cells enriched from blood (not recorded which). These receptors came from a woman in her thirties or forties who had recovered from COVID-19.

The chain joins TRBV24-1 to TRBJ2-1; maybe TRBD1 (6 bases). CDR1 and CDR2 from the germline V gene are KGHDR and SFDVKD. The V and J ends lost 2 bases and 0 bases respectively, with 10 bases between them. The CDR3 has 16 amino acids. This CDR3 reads CATSDSVDSSYNEQFF. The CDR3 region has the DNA TGTGCCACCAGTGATTCCGTGGACAGCTCCTACAATGAGCAGTTCTTC.

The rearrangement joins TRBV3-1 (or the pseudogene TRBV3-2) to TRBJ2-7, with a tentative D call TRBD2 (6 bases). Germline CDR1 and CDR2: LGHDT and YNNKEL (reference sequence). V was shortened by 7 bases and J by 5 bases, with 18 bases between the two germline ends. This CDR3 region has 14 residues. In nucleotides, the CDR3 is TGTGCCAGCACCAGGCTAGCGCAACCCCACGAGCAGTACTTC. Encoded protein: CASTRLAQPHEQYF.

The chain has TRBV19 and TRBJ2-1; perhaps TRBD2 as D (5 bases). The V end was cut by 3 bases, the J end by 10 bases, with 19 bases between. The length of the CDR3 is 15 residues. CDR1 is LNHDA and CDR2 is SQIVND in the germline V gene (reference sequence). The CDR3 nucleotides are TGTGCCAGTAGTATTGATGTGGGAGTGTTGATGGAGCAGTTCTTC. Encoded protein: CASSIDVGVLMEQFF.

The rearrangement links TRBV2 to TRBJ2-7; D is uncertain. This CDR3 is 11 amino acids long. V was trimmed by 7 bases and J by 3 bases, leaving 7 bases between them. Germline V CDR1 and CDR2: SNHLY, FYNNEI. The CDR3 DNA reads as TGTGCCAGCACCCCTCGCTACGAGCAGTACTTC. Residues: CASTPRYEQYF.

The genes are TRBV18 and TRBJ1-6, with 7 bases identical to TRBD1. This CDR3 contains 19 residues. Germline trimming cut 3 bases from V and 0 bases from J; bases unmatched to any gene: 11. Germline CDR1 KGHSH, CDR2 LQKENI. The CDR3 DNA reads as TGTGCCAGCTCACCGACAGGGAGTCCGGACAGCTCCTATAATTCACCCCTCCACTTT. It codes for CASSPTGSPDSSYNSPLHF.

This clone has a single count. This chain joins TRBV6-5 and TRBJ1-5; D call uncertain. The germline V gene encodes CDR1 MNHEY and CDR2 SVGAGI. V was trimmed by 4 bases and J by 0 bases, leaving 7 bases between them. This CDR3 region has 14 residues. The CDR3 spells CASSSDISNQPQHF. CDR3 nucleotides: TGTGCCAGCAGTTCCGACATTAGCAATCAGCCCCAGCATTTT.

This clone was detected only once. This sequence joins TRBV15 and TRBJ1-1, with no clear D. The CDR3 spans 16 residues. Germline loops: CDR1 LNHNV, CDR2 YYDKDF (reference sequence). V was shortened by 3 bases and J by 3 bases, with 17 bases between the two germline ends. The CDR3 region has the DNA TGTGCCACCAGCAGTCGGACCTCCCGGCGGGACACTGAAGCTTTCTTT. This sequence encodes CATSSRTSRRDTEAFF.

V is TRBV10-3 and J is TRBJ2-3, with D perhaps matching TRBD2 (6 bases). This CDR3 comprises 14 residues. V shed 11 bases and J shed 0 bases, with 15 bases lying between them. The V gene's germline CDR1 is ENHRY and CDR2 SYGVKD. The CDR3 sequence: CASREEGSTDTQYF. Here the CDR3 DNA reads TGTGCCTCGAGGGAGGAGGGGAGCACAGATACGCAGTATTTT.

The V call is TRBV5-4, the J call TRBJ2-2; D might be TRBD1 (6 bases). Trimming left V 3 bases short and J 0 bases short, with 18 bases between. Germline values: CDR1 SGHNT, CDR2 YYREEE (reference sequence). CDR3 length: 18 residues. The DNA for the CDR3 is TGTGCCAGCAGCTATGGGGTCAGGGGCCCCGCGAACACCGGGGAGCTGTTTTTT. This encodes CASSYGVRGPANTGELFF.

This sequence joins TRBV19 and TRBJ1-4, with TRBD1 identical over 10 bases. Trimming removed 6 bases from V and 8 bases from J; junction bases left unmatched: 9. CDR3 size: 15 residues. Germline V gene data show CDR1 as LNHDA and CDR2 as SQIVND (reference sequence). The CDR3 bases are TGTGCCAGTAGGACAGGGGGCGATGGACGCGAAAAACTGTTTTTT. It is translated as CASRTGGDGREKLFF.

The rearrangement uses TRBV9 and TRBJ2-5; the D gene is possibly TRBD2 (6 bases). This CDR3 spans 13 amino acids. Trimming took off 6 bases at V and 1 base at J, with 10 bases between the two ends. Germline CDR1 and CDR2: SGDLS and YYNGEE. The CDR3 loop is CASNRESQETQYF. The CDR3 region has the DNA TGTGCCAGCAACCGGGAGTCCCAAGAGACCCAGTACTTC.